The 27 T cell receptor beta chains in this list originate from one sample, sequenced in a study of cytomegalovirus exposure and HLA in healthy donors. It was with 60 Vbeta and 13 Jbeta primers that the PCR ran. Profiling relied on immunoSEQ multiplex PCR, and the TCRdb table lists in-frame clones only, not all of them. The sample consists of approximately 180,000 clones, around 74% of them appearing once. Sequenced material: PBMCs. The receptor source for this set is a male donor in good health and CMV-seronegative.

The CDR3 is CASSPGVFGTQYF. The CDR3 DNA reads as TGTGCCAGCAGCCCCGGGGTGTTCGGGACGCAGTATTTT. This chain connects TRBV5-4 to TRBJ2-3; D possibly corresponds to TRBD2 (5 bases). The CDR3 contains 13 residues. Between the trimmed V and J ends, which lost 4 bases and 9 bases, there was a span of 15 bases. Germline V lookup: CDR1 SGHNT, CDR2 YYREEE (reference sequence).

Comments on this clone: The junction does not match germline at one end; this may be a read error. CDR3 region: CASSLQGGVSYNEQLF. The DNA of the CDR3 is TGTGCCAGCAGCCTCCAAGGGGGGGTCTCCTACAATGAGCAGCTCTTC. The rearrangement joins TRBV9 to TRBJ2-1; TRBD2 might be the D (7 bases). Germline loops: CDR1 SGDLS, CDR2 YYNGEE. CDR3 size: 16 residues.

V and J are TRBV28 and TRBJ2-7; D ambiguous. Trimming removed 3 bases at V and 4 bases at J, with 13 bases between. The V gene's germline CDR1 is MDHEN and CDR2 SYDVKM. This CDR3 is 14 amino acids long. The CDR3 DNA reads TGTGCCAGCAGTTTCCCAGGTTATCGGTACGAGCAGTACTTC. It codes for CASSFPGYRYEQYF.

The chain couples TRBV27 to TRBJ1-2, with D possibly TRBD1 on 6 matching bases. The ends were cut back, 5 bases at V and 0 bases at J, with 10 bases in the middle. The CDR3 totals 14 residues. Germline-derived CDR1 and CDR2 are MNHEY and SMNVEV (reference sequence). The CDR3, as DNA: TGTGCCAGCAGTCAGACAGGCGCTAACTATGGCTACACCTTC. It specifies CASSQTGANYGYTF.

This chain links TRBV29-1 with TRBJ1-5; 10 nucleotides agree with TRBD1. The germline gives CDR1 SQVTM, CDR2 ANQGSEA. This CDR3 has 13 amino acids. V was clipped by 7 bases and J by 2 bases; unmatched bases: 2. The CDR3 coding sequence is TGCAGCGCTGGGACAGGGGGCAATCAGCCCCAGCATTTT. This codes for CSAGTGGNQPQHF. Full variable domain (rest looked up from reference TRBV29-1 and TRBJ1-5): SAVISQKPSRDICQRGTSLTIQCQVDSQVTMMFWYRQQPGQSLTLIATANQGSEATYESGFVIDKFPISRPNLTFSTLTVSNMSPEDSSIYLCSAGTGGNQPQHFGDGTRLSIL.

The CDR3 region is CSVEWPSSYNEQFF. The CDR3 DNA follows: TGCAGCGTTGAATGGCCTAGCTCCTACAATGAGCAGTTCTTC. V gene TRBV29-1 combines with J gene TRBJ2-1, with unresolved D. This CDR3 spans 14 amino acids. From germline, CDR1 is SQVTM and CDR2 ANQGSEA. The V end was cut by 2 bases, the J end by 0 bases, with 8 bases between.

The chain uses TRBV19 and TRBJ2-1, with D tentatively TRBD2 (6 bases). Trimming pared 2 bases from V and 8 bases from J, leaving 10 bases between. Looked up from germline, CDR1 is LNHDA and CDR2 is SQIVND (reference sequence). This CDR3 comprises 13 residues. The CDR3, as DNA: TGTGCCAGTAGTATACTAGCGTGGGATGAGCAGTTCTTC. This encodes CASSILAWDEQFF.

This clone has only a few counts. The V call is TRBV30, the J call TRBJ2-1; D not resolved. CDR3 length equals 13 residues. V was trimmed by 0 bases and J by 10 bases, leaving 13 bases between them. The germline V gene encodes CDR1 GTSNPN and CDR2 SVGIG (reference sequence). The CDR3 nucleotides are TGTGCCTGGAGTGTGGTAGTCAGGATGGAGCAGTTCTTC. Translated, it gives CAWSVVVRMEQFF.

The rearrangement uses TRBV28 and TRBJ2-3, with 13 bases lining up with TRBD2. This CDR3 is 18 amino acids long. Trimming removed 2 bases from V and 5 bases from J; junction bases left unmatched: 10. Germline loops: CDR1 MDHEN, CDR2 SYDVKM. In nucleotides, the CDR3 is TGTGCCAGCAGTTTAGAACTAGCGGGGGGGCCGGGGAGAGATACGCAGTATTTT. Amino acids: CASSLELAGGPGRDTQYF. Filled out from reference TRBV28 and TRBJ2-3, the complete variable domain reads DVKVTQSSRYLVKRTGEKVFLECVQDMDHENMFWYRQDPGLGLRLIYFSYDVKMKEKGDIPEGYSVSREKKERFSLILESASTNQTSMYLCASSLELAGGPGRDTQYFGPGTRLTVL.

The chain links TRBV28 to TRBJ2-3, with D unclear. Deletions cut 6 bases from V and 4 bases from J, with 14 bases between. Germline loops: CDR1 MDHEN, CDR2 SYDVKM. The CDR3 runs 14 residues. CDR3 region: CASSATPVADTQYF. CDR3 coding DNA: TGTGCCAGCAGCGCTACCCCCGTAGCAGATACGCAGTATTTT.

The chain uses TRBV6-6 and TRBJ2-1; weak D call: TRBD1 (6 bases). The CDR3 loop spans 16 amino acids. Germline V gene data show CDR1 as MNHNY and CDR2 as SVGAGI (reference sequence). Trimming pared 3 bases from V and 0 bases from J, leaving 12 bases between. In DNA form, the CDR3 reads TGTGCCAGCAGTTATTCAGGGGTCAGCTCCTACAATGAGCAGTTCTTC. Its translation is CASSYSGVSSYNEQFF.

The chain links TRBV28 to TRBJ2-5; D gene uncertain. V was trimmed by 5 bases and J by 11 bases, leaving 15 bases between them. The CDR3 runs to 12 residues. Germline V gene lookup returns CDR1 MDHEN and CDR2 SYDVKM. The CDR3 DNA follows: TGTGCCAGCAGTCCCCCTAAGTTTTGGCAGTACTTC. Translation: CASSPPKFWQYF.

J is TRBJ2-7 and V is TRBV4-1; TRBD2 matches at 11 bases. The CDR3 length is 14 residues. CDR1 is MGHRA and CDR2 is YSYEKL in the germline V gene. Unmatched junction bases numbered 2, after V lost 3 bases and J lost 4 bases. The CDR3 bases are TGCGCCAGCAGCCATACTAGCGGGAGTTACGAGCAGTACTTC. This translates into CASSHTSGSYEQYF.

The chain carries TRBV28 and TRBJ2-7, with TRBD2 identical over 13 bases. The CDR3 length is 16 residues. V dropped 1 base and J dropped 2; count of bases not matched to a gene: 2. The germline gives CDR1 MDHEN, CDR2 SYDVKM. CDR3 DNA sequence: TGTGCCAGCAGTTTATCCGGGACTAGCGGGACCTACGAGCAGTACTTC. Protein: CASSLSGTSGTYEQYF.

With respect to this clone: At one end, the junction sequence differs from germline, possibly due to a read error. V gene TRBV6-6 combines with J gene TRBJ1-2, with TRBD1 identical over 8 bases. The CDR3 totals 14 residues. Germline CDR1 MNHNY, CDR2 SVGAGI (reference sequence). The CDR3 reads CAISETGAIYGYTF. CDR3 nucleotide sequence: TGTGCCATCAGTGAGACAGGGGCAATCTATGGCTACACCTTC.

Of note for this clone: The sample carries other DNA sequences with the same CDR3. This chain joins TRBV9 and TRBJ2-7, with a possible D match to TRBD2 (5 bases). Trimming took 0 bases from V and 1 from J, leaving 5 bases between them. The CDR3 is 13 residues long. Germline V gene lookup returns CDR1 SGDLS and CDR2 YYNGEE. The DNA for the CDR3 is TGTGCCAGCAGCGTAGGCGGGTCCTACGAGCAGTACTTC. Its translation is CASSVGGSYEQYF. Based on the CDR3 plus reference TRBV9 and TRBJ2-7, the full variable domain is DSGVTQTPKHLITATGQRVTLRCSPRSGDLSVYWYQQSLDQGLQFLIQYYNGEERAKGNILERFSAQQFPDLHSELNLSSLELGDSALYFCASSVGGSYEQYFGPGTRLTVT.

This sequence joins TRBV9 and TRBJ2-4; 9 bases agree with TRBD1. J gave up 7 bases and V 4 bases, and 9 bases lay outside the gene matches. This CDR3 is 15 amino acids long. The germline V gene has CDR1 SGDLS and CDR2 YYNGEE. CDR3 sequence (DNA): TGTGCCAGCAGCTCACAGGGGGCCTTAGAGAACATTCAGTACTTC. This sequence encodes CASSSQGALENIQYF.

The chain has TRBV7-9 and TRBJ2-7; a possible D gene is TRBD2 (6 bases). Germline V gene data show CDR1 as SEHNR and CDR2 as FQNEAQ (reference sequence). V was cut by 4 bases and J by 1 base, with 11 bases left in between. The CDR3 totals 14 residues. The chain's CDR3 is CASSYLSGSYEQYF. CDR3 coding DNA: TGTGCCAGCAGCTACCTTAGCGGATCCTACGAGCAGTACTTC.

This chain uses TRBV4-2 with TRBJ2-3; no definite D call. The germline gives CDR1 LGHNA, CDR2 YNFKEQ. The length of the CDR3 is 14 residues. V lost 1 base and J lost 4, with 9 bases in between. The DNA for the CDR3 is TGTGCCAGCAGCCAAGCGGGTGGGTCAGATACGCAGTATTTT. Its protein product is CASSQAGGSDTQYF.

The chain is built from TRBV4-2 and TRBJ2-7; D not resolved. Per the germline V gene, CDR1 is LGHNA and CDR2 is YNFKEQ. CDR3 length equals 14 residues. Trimming removed 1 base from V and 0 bases from J, with 7 bases in between. CDR3 nucleotides: TGTGCCAGCAGCCAAGGGTACAGCTCCTACGAGCAGTACTTC. Its translation: CASSQGYSSYEQYF.

CDR3 in DNA: TGTGCCAGCAGTTACTCAGGACAGTTAGGCCTTGGCTACACCTTC. As protein: CASSYSGQLGLGYTF. The chain combines TRBV6-5 with TRBJ1-2; weak D call: TRBD1 (6 bases). Germline V gives CDR1 MNHEY, CDR2 SVGAGI. CDR3 length equals 15 residues. V was cut by 0 bases and J by 7 bases, with 15 bases left in between.

This clone was found a few times. J is TRBJ1-2 and V is TRBV7-2; D call uncertain. Germline lookup yields CDR1 SGHTA and CDR2 FQGNSA. V lost 1 base and J lost 0, with 9 bases in between. This CDR3 region has 15 residues. DNA of the CDR3: TGTGCCAGCAGCTTAGAGGACGGGGCTAACTATGGCTACACCTTC. Its protein product is CASSLEDGANYGYTF.

The chain joins TRBV7-3 to TRBJ2-1; the match to TRBD2 covers 8 bases. The CDR3 has 15 amino acids. V trimming: 5 bases; J trimming: 0 bases; junction bases outside the gene matches: 3. Germline CDR1 and CDR2: SGHTA and FQGTGA. CDR3 nucleotide sequence: TGTGCCAGCAGCGTTAGCGGGGACTCCTACAATGAGCAGTTCTTC. This translates into CASSVSGDSYNEQFF.

The rearrangement uses TRBV4-3 and TRBJ2-7; D may be TRBD1 (5 bases). V lost 0 bases and J lost 3, with 15 bases in between. This CDR3 comprises 16 residues. Germline lookup yields CDR1 LGHNA and CDR2 YSLEER. The CDR3 coding sequence is TGCGCCAGCAGCCAAGATCACAGCAGGGTCGGCTACGAGCAGTACTTC. Its protein product is CASSQDHSRVGYEQYF.

This clone was seen a handful of times. The chain employs TRBV15 and TRBJ1-2, with a tentative D call TRBD1 (5 bases). The CDR3 extends over 14 amino acids. The germline CDR1 and CDR2 sequences are LNHNV and YYDKDF (reference sequence). The V end was cut by 6 bases, the J end by 5 bases, with 16 bases between. The CDR3 here is CATRNAGDPYGYTF. CDR3 DNA: TGTGCCACCAGAAACGCGGGGGACCCTTATGGCTACACCTTC.

The chain employs TRBV9 and TRBJ2-1, with TRBD2 as a possible D gene (5 bases). CDR3 length equals 15 residues. V was trimmed by 3 bases and J by 6 bases, leaving 16 bases between them. The germline CDR1 and CDR2 sequences are SGDLS and YYNGEE. This CDR3 is CASSDRSGKSNEQFF. DNA for the CDR3: TGTGCCAGCAGCGATAGGTCCGGGAAAAGCAATGAGCAGTTCTTC.

In its sample, this clone was seen a few times. This chain connects TRBV15 to TRBJ1-2; TRBD1 matches at 7 bases. The V and J ends lost 5 bases and 8 bases, in that order; junction bases with no gene match: 8. This CDR3 has 13 amino acids. Per the germline V gene, CDR1 is LNHNV and CDR2 is YYDKDF (reference sequence). The CDR3 is CATSSGTVEGYTF. CDR3 sequence (DNA): TGTGCCACCAGCTCCGGGACAGTAGAAGGCTACACCTTC.